The rows below give T cell receptor beta chains drawn from one sample of a study of cytomegalovirus exposure and HLA in healthy donors. Here immunoSEQ multiplex PCR was the method, and the copy in TCRdb shows in-frame clones only, minus some. The sample has tens of thousands of clones, roughly 71% seen once. Material for sequencing was PBMCs. The receptors shown here come from a man aged 50-59 years in good health and CMV-seropositive. Each CDR3 is given with its conserved first and last residue. The D gene is left open where the match is weak. Rows may omit the clone size; those that give it use once, few, many or a size class.

>TRBV10-3|TRBJ2-7|13|-|TRBD1
TGTGCCGTAACGGGACAGGGACGCTACGAGCAGTACTTC
CAVTGQGRYEQYF
>TRBV27|TRBJ1-2|15|-|-
TGTGCCAGCAGTGTGGGACTCCACAACTCCTATGGCTACACCTTC
CASSVGLHNSYGYTF
>TRBV9|TRBJ1-4|15|-|-
TGTGCCAGCAGCACTTCAGGGATGGCTAATGAAAAACTGTTTTTT
CASSTSGMANEKLFF
>TRBV5-5|TRBJ2-7|16|-|-
TGTGCCAGCAGCTTGGCGGGTAGCGCATCCACCTACGAGCAGTACTTC
CASSLAGSASTYEQYF
>TRBV7-9|TRBJ2-5|14|-|-
TGTGCCAGCAGCTTAGCCGGGACTCAAGAGACCCAGTACTTC
CASSLAGTQETQYF
>TRBV6-6|TRBJ2-2|13|-|-
TGTGCCAGCAGTTATACAAACACCGGGGAGCTGTTTTTT
CASSYTNTGELFF
>TRBV4-2|TRBJ2-7|16|few|TRBD2
TGTGCCAGCAGCCAAGATGGGGGGGACCGAGACTACGAGCAGTACTTC
CASSQDGGDRDYEQYF
>TRBV4-2|TRBJ2-7|14|-|-
TGTGCCAGCAGCCAAGGGCTCATCGACTACGAGCAGTACTTC
CASSQGLIDYEQYF
>TRBV5-6|TRBJ2-5|14|few|-
TGTGCCAGCAGCTTGGGCCAGGCCCAAGAGACCCAGTACTTC
CASSLGQAQETQYF
>TRBV5-4|TRBJ2-3|19|-|-
TGTGCCAGCAGCTCCACCCTGGCGCGACTTTCCCACGGGGCAGATACGCAGTATTTT
CASSSTLARLSHGADTQYF
>TRBV27|TRBJ1-4|17|-|-
TGTGCCAGCAGTACCCCGACAGAGCCCGCAACTAATGAAAAACTGTTTTTT
CASSTPTEPATNEKLFF
>TRBV15|TRBJ2-3|17|-|-
TGTGCCACCAGCAGAGAACTGAGCACGAGGGCGGAAGATACGCAGTATTTT
CATSRELSTRAEDTQYF
>TRBV7-9|TRBJ2-3|14|-|TRBD2
TGTGCCAGCAGCTTAAGCGGGAGAGGGGATACGCAGTATTTT
CASSLSGRGDTQYF
>TRBV5-1|TRBJ2-7|17|-|TRBD1
TGCGCCAGCAGCTTGGTCCGATGGGGACAGGGTGTCGGCGAGCAGTACTTC
CASSLVRWGQGVGEQYF
>TRBV5-1|TRBJ2-2|15|few|-
TGCGCCAGCAGCTTGGAGGCTAGCAAGGCCGGGGAGCTGTTTTTT
CASSLEASKAGELFF
>TRBV19|TRBJ1-6|14|once|-
TGTGCCAGTAGGGTACAGATGAATAATTCACCCCTCCACTTT
CASRVQMNNSPLHF
>TRBV28|TRBJ2-7|16|-|TRBD2
TGTGCCACTTACCGGACTAGCAGGATCCATCCCTACGAGCAGTACTTC
CATYRTSRIHPYEQYF
>TRBV21-1|TRBJ2-3|15|-|-
TGTGCCAGCAGCAAAGTTAGCGAGAAATCAGATACGCAGTATTTT
CASSKVSEKSDTQYF
>TRBV4-1|TRBJ2-7|16|-|-
TGCGCCAGCAGCCAAGTATCGCGGGGACAGACCTACGAGCAGTACTTC
CASSQVSRGQTYEQYF
>TRBV7-9|TRBJ2-5|16|-|TRBD2
TGTGCCAGCAGCCCGAAAGCGGGAGAGAACCAAGAGACCCAGTACTTC
CASSPKAGENQETQYF
>TRBV10-3|TRBJ2-7|12|-|TRBD1
TGTGCCATCACCGACAGGGGATACGAGCAGTACTTC
CAITDRGYEQYF
>TRBV7-6|TRBJ2-7|14|-|TRBD1
TGTGCCAGCGGACCAACAGGGGCCACCTACGAGCAGTACTTC
CASGPTGATYEQYF
>TRBV29-1|TRBJ2-5|10|-|-
TGCAGCGTTGGAGGAGAGACCCAGTACTTC
CSVGGETQYF
>TRBV20-1|TRBJ2-1|11|-|-
TGCAGTGCTAGAAAGGAGGGTGAGCAGTTCTTC
CSARKEGEQFF
>TRBV5-4|TRBJ2-2|14|many|-
TGTGCCATCCCCTTGGGGGGTCCTCACGGGGAGCTGTTTTTT
CAIPLGGPHGELFF
>TRBV7-9|TRBJ1-4|14|-|TRBD1
TGTGCCAGCAGCCAGCAGACAGGGGGCGAAAAACTGTTTTTT
CASSQQTGGEKLFF
>TRBV7-2|TRBJ1-1|13|-|-
TGTGCCAGCAGGCAGGGAGGAATTGGTGAAGCTTTCTTT
CASRQGGIGEAFF
>TRBV30|TRBJ2-2|14|-|-
TGTGCCTGGAGTCTCGGGTTGAACACCGGGGAGCTGTTTTTT
CAWSLGLNTGELFF
>TRBV30|TRBJ2-7|13|-|TRBD1
TGTGCCTGGAGTGTAACAGGGGGCTACGAGCAGTACTTC
CAWSVTGGYEQYF
>TRBV28|TRBJ1-5|16|-|TRBD1
TGTGCCAGCAGCCTGAACAGGGGGATGGGCAATCAGCCCCAGCATTTT
CASSLNRGMGNQPQHF
>TRBV7-9|TRBJ2-2|15|-|-
TGTGCCAGCAGCGGCAGGGGGGCGAACACCGGGGAGCTGTTTTTT
CASSGRGANTGELFF
>TRBV28|TRBJ1-3|15|-|-
TGTGCCAGCAGTTTACAACAAGTCTCTGGAAACACCATATATTTT
CASSLQQVSGNTIYF
>TRBV7-6|TRBJ2-5|16|-|TRBD2
TGTGCCAGCAGTTCCTCGGGGGGTACGCGCCAAGAGACCCAGTACTTC
CASSSSGGTRQETQYF
>TRBV6-6|TRBJ2-2|12|-|-
TGTGCCAGCAGTTCCAGGGCCGGGGAGCTGTTTTTT
CASSSRAGELFF
>TRBV19|TRBJ2-6|18|-|TRBD1
TGTGCCAGTAGTATATCCCGGACAGGACTCTCTGGGGCCAACGTCCTGACTTTC
CASSISRTGLSGANVLTF
>TRBV19|TRBJ1-1|13|few|-
TGTGCCAGTACTCGGCAGGGGAATACTGAAGCTTTCTTT
CASTRQGNTEAFF
>TRBV6-1|TRBJ2-2|15|-|-
TGTGCCAGCAGTGAAGCCCCCTTGAGGTCCGGGGAGCTGTTTTTT
CASSEAPLRSGELFF
>TRBV27|TRBJ2-3|16|-|TRBD1
TGTGCCAGCAACCACCTGGGACAGGGGCTGGCAGATACGCAGTATTTT
CASNHLGQGLADTQYF